A single sample is the source of the 2 T cell receptor beta chains below, sequenced in a study of T cells in Graves' hyperthyroidism and ophthalmopathy. Amplification of TCR beta CDR3 regions was performed using RNA transcripts as template. The primer set for the first-round RT-PCR of the TCR CDR3 was HTBI. Using its own MiXCR run on the multiplex PCR reads, TCRdb lists one record per CDR3 protein. The table includes about 640,000 distinct CDR3 sequences, less than 25% detected once. The specimen was blood. All receptors come from a man under 40 with Graves' ophthalmopathy.

CDR3 amino acids: CASSLAGPGTQYF. In DNA form, the CDR3 reads TGTGCCAGCAGTTTAGCAGGGCCAGGTACGCAGTATTTT. The chain uses TRBV12-3 or TRBV12-4 and TRBJ2-3; D gene uncertain. The V end lost 0 bases, the J end lost 8 bases, and 9 bases lay between the germline ends. The CDR3 covers 13 residues.

This clonotype has just a few counts. The chain is built from TRBV29-1 and TRBJ1-2, with TRBD1 matching 8 bases. Losses at the gene ends were 4 bases for V and 4 bases for J; bases not matched to a gene: 8. Germline CDR1 SQVTM, CDR2 ANQGSEA. The CDR3 consists of 14 residues. CDR3 in amino acids: CSVGSGQGVYGYTF. CDR3 sequence (DNA): TGCAGCGTTGGTTCAGGACAGGGTGTCTATGGCTACACCTTC.